This T cell receptor beta chain derives from a study of blood T cell repertoires in COVID-19. On the study more broadly: Samples came from the United States, Italy and Spain, spanning acute and convalescent COVID-19. The cDNA or gDNA used as material had been derived from T cells, B-cell-depleted T cells, or PBMCs.

As processed by the authors: Using reference gene primer amplification, nucleated cell counts were estimated. Sequenced by immunoSEQ multiplex PCR; TCRdb stores in-frame clones only, minus some. That table is the source of V, J and clone size, and D and trimming were worked out from the DNA. The sample has roughly 68,000 clones, 76% seen once. A Seattle source enrolled patients during active infection and followed them longitudinally. CDR3 length equals 13 residues. Looked up from germline, CDR1 is KGHSH and CDR2 is LQKENI. Trimming took off 1 base at V and 7 bases at J, with 11 bases between the two ends. This clone was counted between two and nine times.

This clonotype originated in a man aged 55 to 70 with COVID-19, enrolled during active disease. The J gene is TRBJ2-7, the V gene TRBV18; maybe TRBD1 (6 bases). Sequenced sample: peripheral blood. CDR3 protein: CASSPHSQGEQYF. The CDR3 coding sequence is TGTGCCAGCTCACCACACTCTCAGGGGGAGCAGTACTTC.